The rows below give T cell receptor beta chains drawn from one sample of a study of shared clonotypes between healthy human individuals. Assay used: immunoSEQ multiplex PCR; TCRdb lists only in-frame clones, some missing. The profile shows about 1,800,000 clones, about 95% of them singletons. Sequencing was carried out using naive CD8+ T cells sorted from blood. These receptor sequences come from a man younger than 35 in good health. Each CDR3 is given with its conserved first and last residue. The D gene is left open where the match is weak. Clone size is not always given. Where it is, it says once, few, many or a class for expanded clones.

v_call: TRBV11-2; d_call: -; clone_size: -; cdr3_length: 14; j_call: TRBJ2-7; cdr3_aa: CASSPSPGHYEQYF
v_call: TRBV7-9; d_call: TRBD1; clone_size: few; cdr3_length: 14; j_call: TRBJ1-3; cdr3_aa: CASSKTGAGNTIYF
v_call: TRBV4-1; d_call: TRBD1; clone_size: -; cdr3_length: 14; j_call: TRBJ2-7; cdr3_aa: CASSPMGQGHEQYF
v_call: TRBV7-6; d_call: -; clone_size: -; cdr3_length: 18; j_call: TRBJ2-3; cdr3_aa: CASSTYKARVDSTDTQYF
v_call: TRBV6-5; d_call: -; clone_size: -; cdr3_length: 13; j_call: TRBJ2-7; cdr3_aa: CASSYGYHYEQYF
v_call: TRBV9; d_call: -; clone_size: -; cdr3_length: 15; j_call: TRBJ2-3; cdr3_aa: CASSGGTSHADTQYF
v_call: TRBV23-1; d_call: TRBD1; clone_size: -; cdr3_length: 21; j_call: TRBJ2-7; cdr3_aa: CASSPGQGALAGEAHAYEQYF
v_call: TRBV6-6; d_call: -; clone_size: -; cdr3_length: 11; j_call: TRBJ1-1; cdr3_aa: CASSYGGEAFF
v_call: TRBV13; d_call: TRBD1; clone_size: -; cdr3_length: 13; j_call: TRBJ1-1; cdr3_aa: CASSPQGDTEAFF
v_call: TRBV4-1; d_call: -; clone_size: once; cdr3_length: 14; j_call: TRBJ2-7; cdr3_aa: CASSPSPQGYEQYF
v_call: TRBV6-1; d_call: TRBD2; clone_size: -; cdr3_length: 14; j_call: TRBJ2-7; cdr3_aa: CASSENEAGYEQYF
v_call: TRBV9; d_call: -; clone_size: -; cdr3_length: 14; j_call: TRBJ2-5; cdr3_aa: CASSVGGTEETQYF
v_call: TRBV6-5; d_call: TRBD1; clone_size: -; cdr3_length: 16; j_call: TRBJ2-7; cdr3_aa: CASSYSTGETPYEQYF
v_call: TRBV10-3; d_call: -; clone_size: -; cdr3_length: 14; j_call: TRBJ1-1; cdr3_aa: CATSTGALGTEAFF
v_call: TRBV19; d_call: -; clone_size: -; cdr3_length: 14; j_call: TRBJ1-6; cdr3_aa: CASSHRDWNSPLHF
v_call: TRBV4-1; d_call: TRBD1; clone_size: -; cdr3_length: 16; j_call: TRBJ1-6; cdr3_aa: CASSSSGGRLNSPLHF
v_call: TRBV27; d_call: -; clone_size: -; cdr3_length: 15; j_call: TRBJ2-5; cdr3_aa: CASSPLRGDQETQYF
v_call: TRBV7-8; d_call: TRBD1; clone_size: -; cdr3_length: 18; j_call: TRBJ1-6; cdr3_aa: CASSLLVGGTVDNSPLHF
v_call: TRBV6-5; d_call: -; clone_size: -; cdr3_length: 13; j_call: TRBJ2-7; cdr3_aa: CASSYTGTYEQYF